Following are 3 T cell receptor beta chains from one sample sequenced in a study of T cell responses to AZD1222 COVID-19 vaccine (dated by TCRdb to 2020 to 2022). The library was obtained by the immunoSEQ multiplex PCR assay. TCRdb re-hosts the immuneACCESS table, in-frame sequences only. Its copies lack some clones; in the studies checked, an unresolved V gene accounts for under half of them, and the cause for the rest is not known. This sample lists about 180,000 clones; roughly nine tenths were detected once. The ten largest clones capture around 2.6% of the sample. According to the study, the label for this sample's time point signals: baseline before first vaccination. Sample: peripheral blood, taken on day 0 of AZD1222 vaccination. The source is an adult in good health.

The chain couples TRBV6-1 to TRBJ2-3, with D hard to call. With 2 bases removed from V and 2 bases from J, the gap between germline ends came to 11 bases. CDR3 size: 15 residues. The germline V gene encodes CDR1 MNHNS and CDR2 SASEGT. The CDR3 protein is CASSEPGAATDTQYF. CDR3 nucleotides: TGTGCCAGCAGTGAACCGGGCGCAGCCACAGATACGCAGTATTTT.

The CDR3: CASSFWGTEAFF. In DNA, the CDR3 is TGTGCCAGCAGTTTTTGGGGGACTGAAGCTTTCTTT. The chain has TRBV12-3 or TRBV12-4 and TRBJ1-1, with D perhaps TRBD1 (5 bases). The CDR3 is 12 amino acids. The V end was cut by 3 bases, the J end by 5 bases, with 7 bases between.

The chain uses TRBV19 and TRBJ2-1; D is ambiguous. The CDR3 runs 16 residues. V lost 1 base and J lost 0, with 10 bases in between. Germline V gives CDR1 LNHDA, CDR2 SQIVND (reference sequence). DNA of the CDR3: TGTGCCAGTAGTATAGGTGGTCGAGGCTCCTACAATGAGCAGTTCTTC. This encodes CASSIGGRGSYNEQFF.